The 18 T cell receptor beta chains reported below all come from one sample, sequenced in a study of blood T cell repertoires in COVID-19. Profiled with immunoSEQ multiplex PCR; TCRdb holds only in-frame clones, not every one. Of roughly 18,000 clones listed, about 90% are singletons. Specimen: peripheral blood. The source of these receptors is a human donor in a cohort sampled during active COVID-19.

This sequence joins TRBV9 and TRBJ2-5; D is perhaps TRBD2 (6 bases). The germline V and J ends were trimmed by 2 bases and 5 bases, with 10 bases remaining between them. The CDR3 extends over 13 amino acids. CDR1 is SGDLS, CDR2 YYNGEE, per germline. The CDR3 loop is CASSVRGTETQYF. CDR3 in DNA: TGTGCCAGCAGCGTGCGGGGAACGGAGACCCAGTACTTC.

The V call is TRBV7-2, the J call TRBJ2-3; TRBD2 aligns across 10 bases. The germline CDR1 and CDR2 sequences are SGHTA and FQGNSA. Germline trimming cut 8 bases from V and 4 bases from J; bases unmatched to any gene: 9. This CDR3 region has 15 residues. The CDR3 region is CASAGVGTSADTQYF. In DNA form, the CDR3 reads TGTGCCAGCGCGGGGGTCGGGACTAGCGCAGATACGCAGTATTTT.

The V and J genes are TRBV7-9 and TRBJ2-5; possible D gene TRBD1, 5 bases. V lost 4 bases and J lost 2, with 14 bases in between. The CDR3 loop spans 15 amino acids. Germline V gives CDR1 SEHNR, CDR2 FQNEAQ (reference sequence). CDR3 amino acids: CASSSRQTRQETQYF. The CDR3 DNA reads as TGTGCCAGCAGCTCGAGACAGACCCGACAAGAGACCCAGTACTTC.

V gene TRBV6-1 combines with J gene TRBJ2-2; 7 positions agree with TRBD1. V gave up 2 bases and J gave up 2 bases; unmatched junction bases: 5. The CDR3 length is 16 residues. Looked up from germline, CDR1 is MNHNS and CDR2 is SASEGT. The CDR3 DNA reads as TGTGCCAGCAGTGAAACCGGGACAGTAAACACCGGGGAGCTGTTTTTT. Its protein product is CASSETGTVNTGELFF.

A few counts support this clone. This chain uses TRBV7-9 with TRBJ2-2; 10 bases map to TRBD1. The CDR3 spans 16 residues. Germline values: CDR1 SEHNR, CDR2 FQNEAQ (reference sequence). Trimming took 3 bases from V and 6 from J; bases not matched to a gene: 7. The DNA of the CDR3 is TGTGCCAGCAGCTTGACGACAGGGGGCTCGCCCGGGGAGCTGTTTTTT. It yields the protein CASSLTTGGSPGELFF. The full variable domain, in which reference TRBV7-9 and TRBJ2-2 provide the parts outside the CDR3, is DTGVSQNPRHKITKRGQNVTFRCDPISEHNRLYWYRQTLGQGPEFLTYFQNEAQLEKSRLLSDRFSAERPKGSFSTLEIQRTEQGDSAMYLCASSLTTGGSPGELFFGEGSRLTVL.

The CDR3 here is CASSDLTASFSDTQYF. The CDR3 bases are TGTGCCAGCAGCGACCTGACAGCGTCCTTTTCAGATACGCAGTATTTT. The chain links TRBV5-6 to TRBJ2-3; D is possibly TRBD1 (5 bases). The V end was cut by 4 bases, the J end by 4 bases, with 19 bases between. This CDR3 contains 16 residues. Germline V gene lookup returns CDR1 SGHDT and CDR2 YYEEEE. Full variable domain (missing parts from reference TRBV5-6 and TRBJ2-3): DAGVTQSPTHLIKTRGQQVTLRCSPKSGHDTVSWYQQALGQGPQFIFQYYEEEERQRGNFPDRFSGHQFPNYSSELNVNALLLGDSALYLCASSDLTASFSDTQYFGPGTRLTVL.

This chain's CDR3 is CASSLSGGLRKNIQYF. The CDR3 region has the DNA TGCGCCAGCAGCCTTTCCGGGGGGCTGAGGAAAAACATTCAGTACTTC. The chain recombines TRBV5-1 with TRBJ2-4, with D maybe TRBD2 (7 bases). V dropped 4 bases and J dropped 4 bases, with 18 bases sitting between them. This CDR3 region has 16 residues. Germline assignment: CDR1 SGHRS and CDR2 YFSETQ.

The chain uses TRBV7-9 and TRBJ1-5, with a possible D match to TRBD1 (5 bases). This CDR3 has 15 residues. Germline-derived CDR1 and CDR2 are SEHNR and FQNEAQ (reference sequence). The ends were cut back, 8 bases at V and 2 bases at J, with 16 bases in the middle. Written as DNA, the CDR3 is TGTGCCAGCGGTCGTACGGGGGGAGGCAATCAGCCCCAGCATTTT. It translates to CASGRTGGGNQPQHF.

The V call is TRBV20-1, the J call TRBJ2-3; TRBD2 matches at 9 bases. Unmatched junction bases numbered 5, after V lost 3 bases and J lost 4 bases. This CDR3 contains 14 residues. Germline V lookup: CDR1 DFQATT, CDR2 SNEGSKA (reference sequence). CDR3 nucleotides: TGCAGTGCTAGTTCTAGCGGGGTCGCAGATACGCAGTATTTT. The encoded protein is CSASSSGVADTQYF.

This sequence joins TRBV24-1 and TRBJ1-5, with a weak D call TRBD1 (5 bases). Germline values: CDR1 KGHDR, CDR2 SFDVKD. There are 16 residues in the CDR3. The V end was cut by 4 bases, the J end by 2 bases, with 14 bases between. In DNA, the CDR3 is TGTGCCACCAGTGACTCCGACAGTTGGGGCAATCAGCCCCAGCATTTT. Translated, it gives CATSDSDSWGNQPQHF.

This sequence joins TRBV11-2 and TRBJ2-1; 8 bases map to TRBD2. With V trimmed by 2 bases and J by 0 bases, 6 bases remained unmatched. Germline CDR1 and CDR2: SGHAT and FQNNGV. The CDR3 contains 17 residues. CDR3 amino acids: CASSLPTGGASYNEQFF. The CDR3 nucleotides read TGTGCCAGCAGCTTACCAACCGGGGGGGCCTCCTACAATGAGCAGTTCTTC.

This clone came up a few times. The CDR3 DNA follows: TGTGCCAGCAGCGTGGGGGACAGCTTAGGTGAAAAACTGTTTTTT. Residues: CASSVGDSLGEKLFF. V and J are TRBV9 and TRBJ1-4; 7 bases map to TRBD1. The CDR3 is 15 residues long. The V gene's germline CDR1 is SGDLS and CDR2 YYNGEE. V lost 2 bases, J lost 7 bases, and 8 bases stayed unmatched.

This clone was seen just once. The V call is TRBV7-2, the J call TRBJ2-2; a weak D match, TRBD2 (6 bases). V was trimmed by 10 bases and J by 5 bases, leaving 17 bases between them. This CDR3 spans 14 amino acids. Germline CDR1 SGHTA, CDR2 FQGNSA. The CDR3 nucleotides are TGTGCCACTGGGGGGAGTATCGGAACCGGGGAGCTGTTTTTT. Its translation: CATGGSIGTGELFF.

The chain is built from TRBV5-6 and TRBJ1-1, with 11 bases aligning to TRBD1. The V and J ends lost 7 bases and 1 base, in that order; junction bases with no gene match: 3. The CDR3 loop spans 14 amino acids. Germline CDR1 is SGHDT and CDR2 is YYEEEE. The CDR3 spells CASWGTGGNTEAFF. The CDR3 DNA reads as TGTGCCAGCTGGGGGACAGGGGGGAACACTGAAGCTTTCTTT.

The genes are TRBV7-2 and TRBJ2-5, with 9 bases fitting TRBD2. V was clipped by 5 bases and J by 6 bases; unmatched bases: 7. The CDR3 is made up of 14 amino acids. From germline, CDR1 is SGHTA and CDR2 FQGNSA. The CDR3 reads CASSQTSGQKTQYF. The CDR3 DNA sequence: TGTGCCAGCAGCCAGACTAGCGGCCAGAAGACCCAGTACTTC.

CDR3 protein: CASQEGRGNQPQHF. CDR3 DNA sequence: TGTGCCAGTCAGGAGGGGAGAGGCAATCAGCCCCAGCATTTT. The gene calls are TRBV19 and TRBJ1-5; weak D call: TRBD1 (5 bases). The germline CDR1 and CDR2 sequences are LNHDA and SQIVND (reference sequence). This CDR3 contains 14 residues. The V end lost 8 bases, the J end lost 2 bases, and 13 bases lay between the germline ends.

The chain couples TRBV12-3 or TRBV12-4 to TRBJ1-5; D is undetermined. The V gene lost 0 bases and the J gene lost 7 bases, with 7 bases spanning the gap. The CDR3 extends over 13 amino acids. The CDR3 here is CASSLARAQPQHF. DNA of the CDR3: TGTGCCAGCAGTTTAGCGAGGGCCCAGCCCCAGCATTTT.

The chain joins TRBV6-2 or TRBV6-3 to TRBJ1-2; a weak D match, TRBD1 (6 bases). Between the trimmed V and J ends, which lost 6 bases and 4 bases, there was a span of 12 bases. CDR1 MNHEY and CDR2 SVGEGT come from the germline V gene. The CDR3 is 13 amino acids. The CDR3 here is CASSQTGLYGYTF. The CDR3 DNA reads TGTGCCAGCAGCCAAACAGGGCTCTATGGCTACACCTTC.